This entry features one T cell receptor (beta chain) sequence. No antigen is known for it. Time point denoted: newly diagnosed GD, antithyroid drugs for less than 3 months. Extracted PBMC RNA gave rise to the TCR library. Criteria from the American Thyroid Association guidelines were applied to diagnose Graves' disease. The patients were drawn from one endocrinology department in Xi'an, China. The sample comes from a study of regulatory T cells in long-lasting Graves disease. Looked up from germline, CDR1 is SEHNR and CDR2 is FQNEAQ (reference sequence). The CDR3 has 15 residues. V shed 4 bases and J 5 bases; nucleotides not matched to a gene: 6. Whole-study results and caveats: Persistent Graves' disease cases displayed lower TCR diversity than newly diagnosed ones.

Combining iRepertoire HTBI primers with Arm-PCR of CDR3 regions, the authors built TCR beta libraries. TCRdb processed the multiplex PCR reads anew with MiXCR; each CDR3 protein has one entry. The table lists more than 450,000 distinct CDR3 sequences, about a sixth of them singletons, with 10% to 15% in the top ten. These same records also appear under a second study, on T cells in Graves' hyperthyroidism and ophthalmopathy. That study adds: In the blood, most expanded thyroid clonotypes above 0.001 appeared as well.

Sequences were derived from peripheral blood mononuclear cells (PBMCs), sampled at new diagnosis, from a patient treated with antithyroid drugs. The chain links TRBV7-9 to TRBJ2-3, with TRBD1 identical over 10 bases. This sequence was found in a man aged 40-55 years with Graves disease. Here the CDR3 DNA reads TGTGCCAGCAGCTCGAGACAGGGGGCGGTAGATACGCAGTATTTT. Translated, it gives CASSSRQGAVDTQYF. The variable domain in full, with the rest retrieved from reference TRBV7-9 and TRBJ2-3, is DTGVSQNPRHKITKRGQNVTFRCDPISEHNRLYWYRQTLGQGPEFLTYFQNEAQLEKSRLLSDRFSAERPKGSFSTLEIQRTEQGDSAMYLCASSSRQGAVDTQYFGPGTRLTVL.